These 25 T cell receptor beta chains share one sample of origin, sequenced in a study of T cells in Graves' hyperthyroidism and ophthalmopathy. From RNA transcripts, TCR beta CDR3 regions were amplified. Using the HTBI primer set, a first-round RT-PCR was run on the TCR CDR3. TCRdb reprocessed the multiplex PCR reads via MiXCR and lists one record per CDR3 protein. The table has almost 350,000 distinct CDR3 sequences, 15% to 20% seen once. The sequenced sample consisted of blood. Source of these receptors: a woman in her 40s with Graves' ophthalmopathy.

This clonotype was detected many times. This chain links TRBV12-3 or TRBV12-4 with TRBJ1-5; TRBD1 matches at 8 bases. The trim removed 5 bases at V and 3 bases at J, leaving 3 bases unmatched. CDR3 length equals 14 residues. The CDR3 spells CASSRQGYNQPQHF. The DNA of the CDR3 is TGTGCCAGCAGTCGACAGGGGTACAATCAGCCCCAGCATTTT.

The chain employs TRBV20-1 and TRBJ2-7, with 12 bases matching TRBD2. CDR1 is DFQATT, CDR2 SNEGSKA, per germline (reference sequence). The trim removed 7 bases at V and 2 bases at J, leaving 3 bases unmatched. This CDR3 has 13 amino acids. The DNA for the CDR3 is TGCAGTGGGCTAGCGGGAGGGCCCTACGAGCAGTACTTC. This sequence encodes CSGLAGGPYEQYF.

This clonotype was seen a handful of times. This chain uses TRBV30 with TRBJ1-6, with 7 bases identical to TRBD1. This CDR3 spans 14 amino acids. CDR1 GTSNPN and CDR2 SVGIG come from the germline V gene (reference sequence). The CDR3 nucleotides are TGTGCAAACGACAGGGAAGGAGTTAATTCACCCCTCCACTTT. This gives the protein CANDREGVNSPLHF.

A remark on this clonotype: Its ends do not fully match the called genes, so a read error is possible. This chain links TRBV5-8 with TRBJ1-1; no clear D. The CDR3 is made up of 14 amino acids. The germline CDR1 and CDR2 sequences are SGHTS and YDEGEE. CDR3 DNA sequence: TGTGCCAGCAGCTTGGACTCGCCCTACACTGAAGCTTACTTT. Protein product: CASSLDSPYTEAYF.

This clonotype was recorded many times. This clone may be a read error of a much larger clone one base away. CDR3 in amino acids: CAGSFHPGAEAFF. The CDR3 nucleotides are TGTGCCGGCAGTTTTCACCCGGGCGCTGAAGCTTTCTTT. V is TRBV28 and J is TRBJ1-1; D unresolved. CDR3 size: 13 residues. Germline V CDR1 and CDR2: MDHEN, SYDVKM.

This clonotype was detected many times. The V gene is TRBV10-1, the J gene TRBJ2-7; D is unclear. The CDR3 contains 14 residues. In germline, CDR1 is WNHNN, CDR2 SYGVQD (reference sequence). The V and J ends lost 0 bases and 2 bases respectively, with 8 bases between them. The CDR3 region is CASSESAVPYEQYF. In nucleotides, the CDR3 is TGCGCCAGCAGTGAGTCGGCGGTGCCCTACGAGCAGTACTTC.

This clonotype was observed many times. Written as DNA, the CDR3 is TGTGCCAGCAGACCACCCGGGGGGGGGGTCTATGGCTACACCTTC. Its protein product is CASRPPGGGVYGYTF. The rearrangement joins TRBV6-5 to TRBJ1-2; TRBD1 might be the D (5 bases). This CDR3 region has 15 residues. CDR1 and CDR2 from the germline V gene are MNHEY and SVGAGI. Trimming removed 6 bases from V and 4 bases from J, with 18 bases in between.

This clonotype was recorded at least ten times. This rearrangement joins TRBV6-1 to TRBJ2-7, with TRBD1 matching 8 bases. CDR1 and CDR2 from the germline V gene are MNHNS and SASEGT. The CDR3 runs to 15 residues. Losses at the gene ends were 6 bases for V and 2 bases for J; bases not matched to a gene: 9. The CDR3 loop is CASSHPPGGTYEQYF. The CDR3 DNA follows: TGTGCCAGCAGCCACCCCCCAGGGGGCACCTACGAGCAGTACTTC.

This rearrangement joins TRBV11-2 to TRBJ2-5; 7 positions match TRBD1. V lost 4 bases to trimming and J lost 4 bases; unmatched junction nucleotides: 12. The germline gives CDR1 SGHAT, CDR2 FQNNGV. This CDR3 has 16 amino acids. CDR3 bases: TGTGCCAGCAGCTGGACAGGCGGGCCAGGTGGAGAGACCCAGTACTTC. Protein product: CASSWTGGPGGETQYF.

In this sample, this clonotype turned up many times. The rearrangement joins TRBV6-1 to TRBJ2-2, with D perhaps matching TRBD1 (6 bases). The CDR3 extends over 12 amino acids. Trimming removed 8 bases from V and 3 bases from J, with 7 bases in between. Germline CDR1 and CDR2: MNHNS and SASEGT. Here the CDR3 DNA reads TGTGCCAGCGGGGGCTACACCGGGGAGCTGTTTTTT. Its protein is CASGGYTGELFF.

CDR3 sequence (DNA): TGTGCCAGCAGCTTCGGACATCTAGTTTACGAGCAGTACTTC. Its translation: CASSFGHLVYEQYF. The V gene is TRBV11-2, the J gene TRBJ2-7; weak D call: TRBD1 (5 bases). The germline gives CDR1 SGHAT, CDR2 FQNNGV. The CDR3 covers 14 residues. V was clipped by 3 bases and J by 4 bases, with 13 bases between them.

This clonotype was seen many times. This chain uses TRBV12-3 or TRBV12-4 with TRBJ2-1, with D possibly being TRBD2 (6 bases). V lost 2 bases to trimming and J lost 4 bases, with 15 bases between them. The CDR3 is made up of 16 amino acids. The CDR3 coding sequence is TGTGCCAGCAGTTTAATAGGGGACTCACTATACAATGAGCAGTTCTTC. Translating it yields CASSLIGDSLYNEQFF.

There are many counts of this clonotype. The V and J genes are TRBV7-9 and TRBJ2-5; 10 positions match TRBD1. The CDR3 totals 16 residues. In germline, CDR1 is SEHNR, CDR2 FQNEAQ (reference sequence). The junction had 6 bases not matched to a gene; V was cut back by 1 base and J by 4 bases. This CDR3 reads CASSLGRTGGGETQYF. In DNA form, the CDR3 reads TGTGCCAGCAGCTTAGGCCGGACAGGGGGAGGAGAGACCCAGTACTTC.

The chain employs TRBV6-2 or TRBV6-3 and TRBJ2-2, with D possibly matching TRBD1 (5 bases). Germline CDR1 MNHEY, CDR2 SVGEGT. Trimming left V 7 bases short and J 0 bases short, with 9 bases between. CDR3 length: 14 residues. CDR3 coding DNA: TGTGCCAGCAACCAACAGGCGAACACCGGGGAGCTGTTTTTT. Encoded protein: CASNQQANTGELFF.

This clonotype was seen many times. This chain uses TRBV4-1 with TRBJ2-7, with D perhaps TRBD2 (5 bases). The length of the CDR3 is 14 residues. Germline V gene data show CDR1 as MGHRA and CDR2 as YSYEKL. Trimming removed 4 bases from V and 5 bases from J, with 15 bases in between. The CDR3 region has the DNA TGCGCCAGCAGCCGAGGTGGGAGCCGTGACGAGCAGTACTTC. Translating it yields CASSRGGSRDEQYF.

The table lists this clonotype with many counts. This rearrangement joins TRBV9 to TRBJ2-7, with D perhaps TRBD2 (5 bases). V lost 0 bases to trimming and J lost 3 bases, with 13 bases between them. The length of the CDR3 is 15 residues. The germline V gene has CDR1 SGDLS and CDR2 YYNGEE. CDR3 bases: TGTGCCAGCAGCGTAGCTGACGGACTCGGCTACGAGCAGTACTTC. This translates into CASSVADGLGYEQYF. Drawing the rest from reference TRBV9 and TRBJ2-7, the complete variable domain is DSGVTQTPKHLITATGQRVTLRCSPRSGDLSVYWYQQSLDQGLQFLIQYYNGEERAKGNILERFSAQQFPDLHSELNLSSLELGDSALYFCASSVADGLGYEQYFGPGTRLTVT.

The gene calls are TRBV11-2 and TRBJ2-2; possibly TRBD1 for D (6 bases). V lost 3 bases and J 4 bases, leaving 15 bases between the germline ends. The CDR3 sequence is 16 residues long. Germline lookup yields CDR1 SGHAT and CDR2 FQNNGV. Here the CDR3 DNA reads TGTGCCAGCAGCTTTACCACAGGGACGAGCACCGGGGAGCTGTTTTTT. It specifies CASSFTTGTSTGELFF. Looking up the rest from reference TRBV11-2 and TRBJ2-2 gives the full variable domain: EAGVAQSPRYKIIEKRQSVAFWCNPISGHATLYWYQQILGQGPKLLIQFQNNGVVDDSQLPKDRFSAERLKGVDSTLKIQPAKLEDSAVYLCASSFTTGTSTGELFFGEGSRLTVL.

This clonotype was recorded many times. CDR3 region: CASSLRGFIYEQYF. CDR3 DNA: TGTGCCAGCAGTTTACGTGGATTCATCTACGAGCAGTACTTC. The chain employs TRBV28 and TRBJ2-7; D is undetermined. The germline V gene has CDR1 MDHEN and CDR2 SYDVKM. Trimming shortened V by 2 bases and J by 3 bases, and 11 bases separated the two germline ends. The CDR3 spans 14 residues.

Ten or more counts support this clonotype. The chain couples TRBV10-3 to TRBJ2-3; 9 bases are a match to TRBD1. CDR1 is ENHRY and CDR2 is SYGVKD in the germline V gene. The CDR3 has 16 amino acids. V shed 0 bases and J 2 bases; nucleotides not matched to a gene: 3. CDR3 residues: CAISESWTGDTDTQYF. The DNA of the CDR3 is TGTGCCATCAGTGAGTCCTGGACAGGGGACACAGATACGCAGTATTTT.

This clonotype was found many times. The chain couples TRBV3-1 to TRBJ2-2, with TRBD2 matching over 7 bases. J gave up 3 bases and V 3 bases, and 4 bases lay outside the gene matches. This CDR3 region has 15 residues. Germline V lookup: CDR1 LGHDT, CDR2 YNNKEL (reference sequence). The CDR3, as DNA: TGTGCCAGCAGCCAGGGGGGGAGGGACACCGGGGAGCTGTTTTTT. It translates to CASSQGGRDTGELFF.

This clonotype was seen ten or more times. This rearrangement joins TRBV5-5 to TRBJ2-7, with D uncertain. From germline, CDR1 is SGHKS and CDR2 YYEKEE (reference sequence). The CDR3 extends over 12 amino acids. V lost 1 base to trimming and J lost 5 bases, with 7 bases between them. CDR3 nucleotide sequence: TGTGCCAGCAGCTTGTCCTGGAACGAGCAGTACTTC. Translation: CASSLSWNEQYF.

Comment on this clonotype: This may stem from a read error, because a much larger clone lies one nucleotide away. The V call is TRBV30, the J call TRBJ2-2; possible D gene TRBD2, 5 bases. V was trimmed by 4 bases and J by 5 bases, leaving 20 bases between them. Per germline, CDR1 GTSNPN and CDR2 SVGIG (reference sequence). The CDR3 sequence is 16 residues long. CDR3 bases: TGTGCCTGGACCCGCAGGAGGATTGGGGTAACCGGGGAGCTGTTTTTT. It specifies CAWTRRRIGVTGELFF.

The chain joins TRBV28 to TRBJ2-7, with 10 bases fitting TRBD1. Germline V CDR1 and CDR2: MDHEN, SYDVKM. After removal of 6 bases from V and 3 bases from J, the junction contained 8 bases not matched to a gene. This CDR3 is 15 amino acids long. This CDR3 is CASRHPGQGFYEQYF. Here the CDR3 DNA reads TGTGCCAGCAGACACCCGGGACAGGGGTTCTACGAGCAGTACTTC. Based on the CDR3 plus reference TRBV28 and TRBJ2-7, the full variable domain is DVKVTQSSRYLVKRTGEKVFLECVQDMDHENMFWYRQDPGLGLRLIYFSYDVKMKEKGDIPEGYSVSREKKERFSLILESASTNQTSMYLCASRHPGQGFYEQYFGPGTRLTVT.

The sample holds many counts of this clonotype. The rearrangement links TRBV6-1 to TRBJ1-3; a weak D match, TRBD1 (5 bases). Germline-derived CDR1 and CDR2 are MNHNS and SASEGT. This CDR3 spans 15 amino acids. Trimming removed 1 base from V and 8 bases from J, with 15 bases in between. CDR3 amino acids: CASSEGPAGGYTIYF. The CDR3 nucleotides read TGTGCCAGCAGTGAAGGGCCGGCGGGGGGATACACCATATATTTT.

At least ten counts were recorded for this clonotype. The chain links TRBV3-1 to TRBJ1-3, with D possibly matching TRBD1 (5 bases). The CDR3 has 15 amino acids. V lost 0 bases to trimming and J lost 2 bases, with 8 bases between them. Germline V gene sequence: CDR1 LGHDT, CDR2 YNNKEL (reference sequence). CDR3 in amino acids: CASSQDLRAGNTIYF. The CDR3 coding sequence is TGTGCCAGCAGCCAAGATCTCAGGGCTGGAAACACCATATATTTT.